This T cell receptor (beta chain) derives from a study of PD-1 blockade in classical Hodgkin lymphoma. General observations from the study: The study found complete responders had baseline diversity similar to newly diagnosed patients. Researchers reported that CD4+ TCR diversity, though not CD8+, rose significantly by C4D1.

Relapses following autologous stem cell transplantation were seen in all patients, with brentuximab vedotin exposure varying. Patients reached a best response of complete response, partial response or progressive disease. TCRdb's copy holds only in-frame clones and misses some; the assay was immunoSEQ multiplex PCR. Among tens of thousands of clones, roughly 90% were seen once, and the ten largest hold 9.7%. Regarding this clone: As yet, its antigen is unknown.

This CDR3 has 14 amino acids. Germline CDR1 reads KGHSH; CDR2 reads LQKENI. Trimming took 6 bases from V and 5 from J; bases not matched to a gene: 6. This TCR derives from a human donor with classical Hodgkin lymphoma. This chain uses TRBV18 with TRBJ1-4, with 7 bases aligning to TRBD1. The sample was peripheral blood mononuclear cells (PBMCs), taken at baseline. The CDR3 here is CASSEGARNEKLFF. DNA of the CDR3: TGTGCCAGCTCTGAGGGGGCGAGAAATGAAAAACTGTTTTTT. Based on the CDR3 plus reference TRBV18 and TRBJ1-4, the full variable domain is NAGVMQNPRHLVRRRGQEARLRCSPMKGHSHVYWYRQLPEEGLKFMVYLQKENIIDESGMPKERFSAEFPKEGPSILRIQQVVRGDSAAYFCASSEGARNEKLFFGSGTQLSVL.